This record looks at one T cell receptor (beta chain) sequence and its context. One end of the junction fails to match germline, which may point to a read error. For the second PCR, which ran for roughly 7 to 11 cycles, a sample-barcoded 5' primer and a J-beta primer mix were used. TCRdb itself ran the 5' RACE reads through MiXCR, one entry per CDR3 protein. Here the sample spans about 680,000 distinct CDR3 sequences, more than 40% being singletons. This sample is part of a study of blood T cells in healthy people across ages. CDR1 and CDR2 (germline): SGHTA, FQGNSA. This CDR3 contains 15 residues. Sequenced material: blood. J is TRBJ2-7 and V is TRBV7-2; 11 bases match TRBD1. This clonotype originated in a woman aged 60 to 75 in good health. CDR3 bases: TGTGCCAGCAGCCCCTGGACAGGGGGCTCCTACGTGCAGTACTTC. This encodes CASSPWTGGSYVQYF.